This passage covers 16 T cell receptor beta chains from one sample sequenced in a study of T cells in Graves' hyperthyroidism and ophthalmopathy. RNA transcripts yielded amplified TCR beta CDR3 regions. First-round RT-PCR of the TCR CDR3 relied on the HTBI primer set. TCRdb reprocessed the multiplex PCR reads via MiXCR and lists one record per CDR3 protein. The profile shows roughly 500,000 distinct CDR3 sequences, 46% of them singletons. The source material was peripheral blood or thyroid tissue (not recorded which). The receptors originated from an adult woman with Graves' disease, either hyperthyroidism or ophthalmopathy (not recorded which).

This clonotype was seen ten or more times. The CDR3 region is CSVVRNTEAFF. The CDR3 DNA sequence: TGCAGCGTTGTGAGGAACACTGAAGCTTTCTTT. This rearrangement joins TRBV29-1 to TRBJ1-1; D not resolved. This CDR3 is built from 11 residues. Trimming shortened V by 4 bases and J by 1 base, and 4 bases separated the two germline ends. Germline CDR1 is SQVTM and CDR2 is ANQGSEA.

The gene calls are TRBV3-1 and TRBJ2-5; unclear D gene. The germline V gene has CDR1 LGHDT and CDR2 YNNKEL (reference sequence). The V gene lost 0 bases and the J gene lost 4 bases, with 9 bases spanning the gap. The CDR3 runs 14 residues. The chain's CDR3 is CASSQDLRRETQYF. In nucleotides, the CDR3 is TGTGCCAGCAGCCAAGATCTGAGGAGAGAGACCCAGTACTTC.

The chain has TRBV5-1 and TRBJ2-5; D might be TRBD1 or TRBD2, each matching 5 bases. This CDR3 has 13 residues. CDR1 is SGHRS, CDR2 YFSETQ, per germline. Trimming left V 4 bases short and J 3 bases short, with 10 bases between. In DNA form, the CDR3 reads TGCGCCAGCAGCGTAGGGACCAAAGAGACCCAGTACTTC. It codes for CASSVGTKETQYF.

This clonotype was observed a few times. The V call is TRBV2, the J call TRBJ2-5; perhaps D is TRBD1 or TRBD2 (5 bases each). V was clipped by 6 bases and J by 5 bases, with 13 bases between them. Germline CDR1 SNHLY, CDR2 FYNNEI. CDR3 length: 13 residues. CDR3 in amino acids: CASSARWGETQYF. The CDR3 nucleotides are TGTGCCAGCAGCGCTAGGTGGGGGGAGACCCAGTACTTC.

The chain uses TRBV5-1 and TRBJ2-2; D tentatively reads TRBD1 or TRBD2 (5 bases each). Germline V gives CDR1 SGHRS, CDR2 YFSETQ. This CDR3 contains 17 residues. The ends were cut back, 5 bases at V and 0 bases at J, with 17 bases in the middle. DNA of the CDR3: TGCGCCAGCAGTTCACCGTGTGGGGGAGCGAACACCGGGGAGCTGTTTTTT. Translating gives CASSSPCGGANTGELFF.

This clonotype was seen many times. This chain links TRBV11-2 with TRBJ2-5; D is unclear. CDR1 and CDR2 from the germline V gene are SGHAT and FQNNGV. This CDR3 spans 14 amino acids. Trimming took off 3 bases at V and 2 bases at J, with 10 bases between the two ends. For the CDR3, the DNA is TGTGCCAGCAGCTTCGACACCTTGCAAGAGACCCAGTACTTC. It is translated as CASSFDTLQETQYF.

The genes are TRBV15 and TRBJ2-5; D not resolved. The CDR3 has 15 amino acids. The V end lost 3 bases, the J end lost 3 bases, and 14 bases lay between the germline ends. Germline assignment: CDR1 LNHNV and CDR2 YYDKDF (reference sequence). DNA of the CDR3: TGTGCCACCAGCAGCCAAGAAGTGTGGAAAGAGACCCAGTACTTC. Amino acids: CATSSQEVWKETQYF.

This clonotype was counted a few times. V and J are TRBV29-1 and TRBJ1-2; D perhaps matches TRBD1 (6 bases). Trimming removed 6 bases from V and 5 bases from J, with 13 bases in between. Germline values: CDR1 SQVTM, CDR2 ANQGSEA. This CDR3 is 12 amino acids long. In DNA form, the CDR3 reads TGCAGCGTCCAGGACAGCCGTTATGGCTACACCTTC. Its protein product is CSVQDSRYGYTF. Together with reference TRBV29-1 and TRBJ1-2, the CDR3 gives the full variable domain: SAVISQKPSRDICQRGTSLTIQCQVDSQVTMMFWYRQQPGQSLTLIATANQGSEATYESGFVIDKFPISRPNLTFSTLTVSNMSPEDSSIYLCSVQDSRYGYTFGSGTRLTVV.

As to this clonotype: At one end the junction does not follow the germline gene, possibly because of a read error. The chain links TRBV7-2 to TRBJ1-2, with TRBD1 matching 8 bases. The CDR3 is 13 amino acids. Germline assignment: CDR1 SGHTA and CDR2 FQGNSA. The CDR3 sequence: CASSRSGTGGPNF. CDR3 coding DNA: TGTGCCAGCAGCCGTAGCGGGACAGGCGGGCCTAACTTC. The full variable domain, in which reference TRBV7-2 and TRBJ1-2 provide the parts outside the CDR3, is GAGVSQSPSNKVTEKGKDVELRCDPISGHTALYWYRQSLGQGLEFLIYFQGNSAPDKSGLPSDRFSAERTGGSVSTLTIQRTQQEDSAVYLCASSRSGTGGPNFGSGTRLTVV.

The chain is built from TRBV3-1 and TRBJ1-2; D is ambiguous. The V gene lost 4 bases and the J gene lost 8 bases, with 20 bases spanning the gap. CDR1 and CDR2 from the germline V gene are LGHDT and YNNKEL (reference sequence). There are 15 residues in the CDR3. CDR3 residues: CASSPQVGPQRGYTF. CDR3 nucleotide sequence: TGTGCCAGCAGCCCTCAAGTCGGGCCCCAGCGGGGCTACACCTTC.

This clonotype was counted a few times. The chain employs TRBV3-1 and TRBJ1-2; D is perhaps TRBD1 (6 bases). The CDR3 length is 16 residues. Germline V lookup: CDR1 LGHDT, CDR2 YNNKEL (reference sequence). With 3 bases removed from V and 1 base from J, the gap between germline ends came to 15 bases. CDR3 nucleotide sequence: TGTGCCAGCAGCCACAGGGACCGGGGGCTTAACTATGGCTACACCTTC. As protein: CASSHRDRGLNYGYTF.

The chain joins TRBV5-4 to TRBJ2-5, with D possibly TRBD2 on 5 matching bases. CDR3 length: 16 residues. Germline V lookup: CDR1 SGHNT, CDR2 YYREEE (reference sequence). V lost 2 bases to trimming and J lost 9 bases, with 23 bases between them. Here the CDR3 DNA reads TGTGCCAGCAGCTTAGGTTCACGGACTGTTAATCAGCCCCAGTACTTC. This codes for CASSLGSRTVNQPQYF.

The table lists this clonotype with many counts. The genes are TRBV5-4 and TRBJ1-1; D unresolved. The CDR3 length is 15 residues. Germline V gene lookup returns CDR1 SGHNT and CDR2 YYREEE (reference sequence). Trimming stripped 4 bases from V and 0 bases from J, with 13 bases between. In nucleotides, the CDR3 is TGTGCCAGCAGCCCGGAGCCAGGCCTGAACACTGAAGCTTTCTTT. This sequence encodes CASSPEPGLNTEAFF.

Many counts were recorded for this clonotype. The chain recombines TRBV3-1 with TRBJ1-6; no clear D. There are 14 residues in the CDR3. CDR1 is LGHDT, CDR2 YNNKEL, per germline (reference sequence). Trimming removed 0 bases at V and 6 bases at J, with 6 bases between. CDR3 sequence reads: CASSQDFGNSPLHF. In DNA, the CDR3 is TGTGCCAGCAGCCAAGATTTCGGTAATTCACCCCTCCACTTT.

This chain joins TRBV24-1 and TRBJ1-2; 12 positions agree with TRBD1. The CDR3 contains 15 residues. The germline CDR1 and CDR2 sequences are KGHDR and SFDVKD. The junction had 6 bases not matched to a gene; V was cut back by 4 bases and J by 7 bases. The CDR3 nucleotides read TGTGCCACCAGTGACCCGGGACAGGGGGCGCGTGGCTACACCTTC. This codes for CATSDPGQGARGYTF.

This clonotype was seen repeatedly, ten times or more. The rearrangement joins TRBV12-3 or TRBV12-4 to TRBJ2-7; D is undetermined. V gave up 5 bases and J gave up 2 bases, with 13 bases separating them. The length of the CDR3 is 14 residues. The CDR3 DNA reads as TGTGCCAGCAGTCCATTCCCCGGCCCCTACGAGCAGTACTTC. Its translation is CASSPFPGPYEQYF.